This passage covers 12 T cell receptor beta chains from one sample sequenced in a study of beta chain features in type 1 diabetes. Investigators reverse transcribed all isolated RNA, so they sequenced expressed TCRB transcripts. Only in-frame clones appear in the TCRdb table, and some are missing; sequencing was by immunoSEQ multiplex PCR. This table holds about 320,000 clones, 14% found once. Source material: central memory CD4+ T cells from blood. The receptors here all came from a young man in good health.

J is TRBJ1-5 and V is TRBV12-5, with no clear D. CDR1 is LGHNT, CDR2 FRNRAP, per germline. V was pared by 2 bases and J by 4 bases, with 6 bases between. The CDR3 contains 13 residues. The CDR3 nucleotides read TGTGCTAGTGGTTTGTCCGGGAATCAGCCCCAGCATTTT. This codes for CASGLSGNQPQHF.

The J gene is TRBJ1-5, the V gene TRBV5-1, with 8 bases fitting TRBD1. Germline V gene data show CDR1 as SGHRS and CDR2 as YFSETQ. With V trimmed by 0 bases and J by 4 bases, 3 bases remained unmatched. CDR3 length: 15 residues. CDR3 sequence: CASSLEGTGNQPQHF. The CDR3, as DNA: TGCGCCAGCAGCTTGGAGGGGACAGGTAATCAGCCCCAGCATTTT.

CDR3 sequence (DNA): TGTGCCAGCACTATGGGGGCGCAGGGCACTGAAGCTTTCTTT. The encoded protein is CASTMGAQGTEAFF. The J gene is TRBJ1-1, the V gene TRBV7-8; possibly TRBD1 for D (6 bases). The CDR3 runs to 14 residues. Trimming cost V 7 bases and J 4 bases, with 16 bases left between them. Germline V gives CDR1 SGHVS, CDR2 FQNEAQ.

This clone was detected ten times or more. This chain connects TRBV11-3 to TRBJ2-1; 8 nucleotides line up with TRBD2. V trimming: 3 bases; J trimming: 4 bases; junction bases outside the gene matches: 8. Germline V CDR1 and CDR2: SGHNT, YENEEA. The CDR3 is 16 amino acids. CDR3 sequence reads: CASSFRSGGIYNEQFF. Written as DNA, the CDR3 is TGTGCCAGCAGCTTCCGCTCGGGGGGGATATACAATGAGCAGTTCTTC.

This clone appeared many times. This rearrangement joins TRBV7-2 to TRBJ2-7; 10 bases are shared with TRBD2. The V gene's germline CDR1 is SGHTA and CDR2 FQGNSA. This CDR3 is built from 15 residues. V was clipped by 4 bases and J by 3 bases; unmatched bases: 6. In DNA, the CDR3 is TGTGCCAGCAGCTGGACTAGCGGTATCAACTACGAGCAGTACTTC. This sequence encodes CASSWTSGINYEQYF. Full variable domain (missing parts from reference TRBV7-2 and TRBJ2-7): GAGVSQSPSNKVTEKGKDVELRCDPISGHTALYWYRQSLGQGLEFLIYFQGNSAPDKSGLPSDRFSAERTGGSVSTLTIQRTQQEDSAVYLCASSWTSGINYEQYFGPGTRLTVT.

V gene TRBV10-3 combines with J gene TRBJ2-1; 8 bases agree with TRBD2. This CDR3 region has 17 residues. Trimming cost V 6 bases and J 6 bases; bases outside gene matches: 16. Germline loops: CDR1 ENHRY, CDR2 SYGVKD. Here the CDR3 reads CAISPTNPGTSGNEQFF. CDR3 nucleotide sequence: TGTGCCATCAGCCCCACAAACCCCGGGACTAGTGGCAATGAGCAGTTCTTC.

The V and J genes are TRBV11-2 and TRBJ1-2; possible D gene TRBD1, 6 bases. V shed 1 base and J shed 7 bases, with 10 bases lying between them. This CDR3 contains 13 residues. Germline lookup yields CDR1 SGHAT and CDR2 FQNNGV. Written as DNA, the CDR3 is TGTGCCAGCAGCTTAGGGGGGGCGTCTGGCTACACCTTC. It specifies CASSLGGASGYTF.

This clone was picked up a small number of times. The J gene is TRBJ2-2, the V gene TRBV30, with a possible D match to TRBD1 (7 bases). Germline V gives CDR1 GTSNPN, CDR2 SVGIG (reference sequence). The ends were cut back, 1 base at V and 6 bases at J, with 21 bases in the middle. The CDR3 contains 17 residues. Written as DNA, the CDR3 is TGTGCCTGGAGTGGGTTCCAATCCGGCAGGGGGGCCGGGGAGCTGTTTTTT. Protein product: CAWSGFQSGRGAGELFF.

CDR3 residues: CASRIGEASSPLHF. The CDR3 coding sequence is TGTGCCAGCAGAATAGGGGAGGCAAGCTCACCCCTCCACTTT. This chain uses TRBV27 with TRBJ1-6; D perhaps matches TRBD1 (5 bases). The V end was cut by 6 bases, the J end by 10 bases, with 16 bases between. Germline V CDR1 and CDR2: MNHEY, SMNVEV (reference sequence). The CDR3 loop spans 14 amino acids.

The chain employs TRBV7-2 and TRBJ1-2; possible D gene TRBD1, 5 bases. Trimming shortened V by 3 bases and J by 5 bases, and 13 bases separated the two germline ends. Germline CDR1 SGHTA, CDR2 FQGNSA. The CDR3 extends over 14 amino acids. The chain's CDR3 is CASSFQPAGYGYTF. CDR3 sequence (DNA): TGTGCCAGCAGCTTCCAACCGGCAGGGTATGGCTACACCTTC.

In its sample, this clone was seen a few times. The chain is built from TRBV18 and TRBJ1-2; 7 nucleotides align to TRBD1. The germline V gene encodes CDR1 KGHSH and CDR2 LQKENI. With V trimmed by 4 bases and J by 3 bases, 5 bases remained unmatched. This CDR3 has 14 amino acids. The CDR3 DNA follows: TGTGCCAGCTCACTACAGGGGATCGACTATGGCTACACCTTC. As protein: CASSLQGIDYGYTF.

This clone was seen more than once but under ten times. It is unclear where the CDR3 begins or ends on the DNA, so no DNA is shown, and the CDR3 is as TCRdb lists it. This chain joins TRBV7-2 and TRBJ2-5; TRBD2 is the table's D call and was not checked against the DNA. Germline assignment: CDR1 SGHTA and CDR2 FQGNSA. The CDR3 is made up of 14 amino acids, end residues included. The CDR3 is CASSFGPGQETQYF.